This T cell receptor beta chain was found in a study of beta chain features in type 1 diabetes. Study-wide results and limits: Resolution of whether HLA type affects TCRB rearrangement was not achieved here. Insertion counts at VDJ junctions were lower in type 1 diabetes patients, who also showed more deletions there.

This clone was seen more than once but under ten times. Its target is unknown. The investigators reverse transcribed all of the isolated RNA, so they sequenced expressed TCRB transcripts. Naive, central memory and regulatory T cell samples produced a mean of roughly 3.9 million reads. The protocol was immunoSEQ multiplex PCR, while the TCRdb copy is restricted to in-frame clones and leaves out a portion. The table shows around 250,000 clones, with about 30% occurring only once. The junction had 4 bases not matched to a gene; V was cut back by 6 bases and J by 4 bases. Germline values: CDR1 SQVTM, CDR2 ANQGSEA. The CDR3 has 13 residues.

This TCR derives from a man aged 25 to 40 in good health. Specimen: central memory CD4+ T cells from blood. The chain employs TRBV29-1 and TRBJ2-5; TRBD2 matches at 11 bases. CDR3 loop: CSVAGTSGETQYF. The CDR3 DNA follows: TGCAGCGTCGCCGGGACTAGCGGAGAGACCCAGTACTTC.